Each of the 5 T cell receptor beta chains below was sequenced from the same sample in a study of shared T cell receptors in the human thymus (dated by TCRdb to the early 2020s). The library was prepared using the immunoSEQ multiplex PCR assay. Imported from immuneACCESS, the table was reduced by TCRdb to in-frame sequences with V and J called. These copies leave out some clones; in studies compared against another copy, an unresolved V gene accounts for under half, and the cause of the remainder is not known. The table for this sample lists over 650,000 clones; around 87% of them were counted only once. The ten largest make up about 0.0094% of the sample. This sample also appeared in a second study, on human thymus T cells.

The specimen sequenced was thymocytes. These receptors all come from a boy in the first two years of life with a congenital heart defect. Donor details come from another sample of the same person, matched by shared clones.

The chain employs TRBV28 and TRBJ2-7; D is possibly TRBD1 (6 bases). Germline loops: CDR1 MDHEN, CDR2 SYDVKM. This CDR3 is 16 amino acids long. Trimming cost V 3 bases and J 0 bases, with 15 bases left between them. The CDR3 spells CASSLSHDRSSYEQYF. CDR3 nucleotides: TGTGCCAGCAGTTTGTCTCATGACAGGAGCTCCTACGAGCAGTACTTC. Full variable domain (outside the CDR3, taken from reference TRBV28 and TRBJ2-7): DVKVTQSSRYLVKRTGEKVFLECVQDMDHENMFWYRQDPGLGLRLIYFSYDVKMKEKGDIPEGYSVSREKKERFSLILESASTNQTSMYLCASSLSHDRSSYEQYFGPGTRLTVT.

This clone showed up just once. The J gene is TRBJ2-2, the V gene TRBV5-5; 9 bases align to TRBD1. The CDR3 is 17 amino acids. Germline lookup yields CDR1 SGHKS and CDR2 YYEKEE (reference sequence). Trimming cost V 2 bases and J 2 bases; bases outside gene matches: 7. The CDR3 protein is CASSFVGTGKNTGELFF. Written as DNA, the CDR3 is TGTGCCAGCAGCTTCGTCGGGACAGGGAAAAACACCGGGGAGCTGTTTTTT.

There are a few counts of this clone. The CDR3 DNA follows: TGTGCCAGCAGCTATCGGACAGGAAGGTTAAATTCACCCCTCCACTTT. Protein: CASSYRTGRLNSPLHF. This chain joins TRBV5-4 and TRBJ1-6; 7 bases fit TRBD1. The V gene end was trimmed by 3 bases and the J gene end by 7 bases; junction bases not matched to a gene: 10. CDR3 size: 16 residues. Germline V gene lookup returns CDR1 SGHNT and CDR2 YYREEE (reference sequence).

The chain joins TRBV28 to TRBJ2-7; 11 positions agree with TRBD2. Germline lookup yields CDR1 MDHEN and CDR2 SYDVKM. J gave up 6 bases and V 4 bases, and 14 bases lay outside the gene matches. This CDR3 contains 17 residues. The CDR3 spells CASSSQPGLAGTSEQYF. The CDR3 DNA sequence: TGTGCCAGCAGTTCACAACCTGGACTAGCGGGCACATCCGAGCAGTACTTC.

The chain has TRBV7-6 and TRBJ1-2, with 8 bases aligning to TRBD1. V gave up 5 bases and J gave up 11 bases; unmatched junction bases: 10. CDR1 and CDR2 (germline): SGHVS, FNYEAQ. The CDR3 has 13 residues. The CDR3 DNA is TGTGCCAGCAGCCCACGCCGGGACAGGAGGTACACCTTC. As protein: CASSPRRDRRYTF.